This TCR beta chain is drawn from a study of cytomegalovirus exposure and HLA in healthy donors. Both 60 Vbeta primers and 13 Jbeta primers went into the PCR. Sequenced by immunoSEQ multiplex PCR; TCRdb stores in-frame clones only, minus some. The data hold approximately 180,000 clones, with about 87% observed a single time. Study findings and constraints: Because they were indistinguishable, some V segments, including TRBV6-2 and TRBV6-3, were excluded. The study reported that TCR beta sequences accurately predicted HLA-A and HLA-B alleles in most subjects.

The CDR3 spans 15 residues. J lost 3 bases, V lost 0 bases, and 2 bases had no gene match. Per the germline V gene, CDR1 is SGHRS and CDR2 is YFSETQ. A remark on this clone: Its cognate antigen is unknown. Other DNA sequences from this sample encode an identical CDR3 as well.

The specimen sequenced was PBMCs. The clonotype was recovered from a woman aged 18-30 years in good health and CMV-seronegative. The J gene is TRBJ2-3, the V gene TRBV5-1, with TRBD2 identical over 9 bases. CDR3: CASSLEAGGTDTQYF. The DNA of the CDR3 is TGCGCCAGCAGCTTGGAGGCGGGGGGGACAGATACGCAGTATTTT.